This T cell receptor beta chain was documented in a study of shared clonotypes between healthy human individuals (dated by TCRdb to between 2020 and 2021). Notes on the research overall: A couple of women and a few men aged 18 to 49 years were included in the cohort. To estimate repertoire size and how much clonotype sharing occurs between individuals, the study deeply sequenced the blood TCR repertoires of roughly 5 healthy adults. Libraries were prepared and TCR repertoires were sequenced by different laboratories using diverse techniques, in order to increase sequencing depth and limit assay-specific biases. Per donor, leukapheresis produced somewhere between about 0.94 and 8.9 billion PBMCs.

TCR CDR3 regions were amplified from genomic DNA by multiplex PCR using the deep immunoSEQ assay. Extracted genomic DNA from each cell subset was spread evenly across all wells of several immunoSEQ 96-well plates, with each plate serving as a replicate. For unsorted PBMC, 300 ng genomic DNA, equal to 25,000 to 35,000 T cell genomes, was loaded into each replicate PCR. Genomic DNA from unsorted PBMC was sequenced over ten immunoSEQ deep assay plates. Purified libraries were measured with a Qubit 3.0 fluorometer, size-checked on a Bioanalyzer 2100, and measured again with the KAPA Library Quantification kit. Every immunoSEQ 96-well plate was sequenced on a separate single-read 150-cycle Illumina NextSeq 550 flow cell. As for the original processing: Because the immunoSEQ output held only junctional sequences and lacked quality scores, the filtering could not match the filtering applied to full-length reads. Sequences were annotated with PyIR, a Python wrapper for IgBLAST v1.9, using IMGT germline references to assign V/J genes and CDR3. Reads with weak V/J assignments (E-value above 1e-6), missing CDR3, stop codons, out-of-frame junctions, or ambiguous translated residues were removed. V3J clonotypes were defined as sequences sharing an identical inferred V gene, J gene, and CDR3 amino acid sequence. Percentage overlap between repertoires was calculated by dividing the number of shared unique clonotypes by the size of the smaller repertoire. Richness of each repertoire was evaluated using RTK rarefaction, the Chao1 estimator, and Recon v2.1 estimates of unobserved clonotypes. Sourced from immuneACCESS, this table was stored by TCRdb with only in-frame sequences that have V and J called. A share of the clones is absent; for the studies checked, an unresolved V gene accounts for under half, and the remainder has no known explanation. V and J calls and clone size are as listed in that table; D and trimming were resolved from the DNA. For this sample there are fewer than 600,000 clones; 79% appear just once. Roughly 13% of the sample is held by the ten biggest clonotypes.

The CDR3 contains 14 residues, cysteine and phenylalanine counted. Solely the CDR3 DNA is kept, with 42 bases framed from the first base. The germline V gene yields SGHTA for CDR1 and FQGNSA for CDR2. For this chain, trimming is 5 bases at the V end and 5 bases at the J end, and the number of junction bases without a gene match is 7. Remarks on this clone: Its antigen is currently not known. Within one base of it there is no much larger clone, and no base qualities were kept.

Points the paper makes about the study in general: The small number of donors limited the genetic and exposure-history diversity represented. Pairwise subsampling led to the expectation that sequencing depth would affect the degree of clonotype sharing among donors. Sampling was restricted to blood, and TCR repertoires in tissues likely differ from the TCR repertoires found in blood.

Healthy HIV-negative adults with no recently reported acute infections or vaccinations were included as donors. Every donor was a Caucasian adult residing in Nashville, Tennessee, USA. In the unsorted samples, some 100 million PBMCs were counted, and genomic DNA was extracted using the QIAamp DNA Blood Mini kit. Blood was obtained by leukapheresis, after which PBMCs were separated by Ficoll-Histopaque density gradient centrifugation and cryopreserved in liquid nitrogen vapor phase. Rearrangement joined TRBV7-2 to TRBJ2-5; 8 middle bases align to TRBD2. The source is a middle-aged woman in good health. Some clones in this sample may be carry-over from other donors' samples. The sequencing sample was made of PBMCs. In nucleotide form, the sequence is TGTGCCAGCAGCCAGGGACTAGGGCGGGAGACCCAGTACTTC. It specifies CASSQGLGRETQYF.